These 2 T cell receptor beta chains came from one sample sequenced in a study of shared clonotypes between healthy human individuals. Assay used: immunoSEQ multiplex PCR; TCRdb lists only in-frame clones, some missing. In the table there are 1,400,000 or so clones, just under 99% of which are singletons. The specimen was naive CD4+ T cells sorted from blood. Subset indicated: CD45RA+ positively selected. These receptors all stem from a man aged 30 to 45 in good health.

Remarks on this clone: At the DNA level, this CDR3 is encoded by other sequences in the same sample as well. V gene TRBV29-1 combines with J gene TRBJ2-3; D may correspond to TRBD1 or TRBD2 (6 bases each). Looked up from germline, CDR1 is SQVTM and CDR2 is ANQGSEA. The CDR3 is 14 residues long. Trimming took off 1 base at V and 4 bases at J, with 12 bases between the two ends. Written as DNA, the CDR3 is TGCAGCGTTGAAGGGGGGGCAGGGGCAGATACGCAGTATTTT. Its translation: CSVEGGAGADTQYF.

This chain links TRBV10-3 with TRBJ1-1; D not resolved. CDR3 size: 11 residues. Germline CDR1 and CDR2: ENHRY and SYGVKD. V was pared by 2 bases and J by 10 bases, with 8 bases between. CDR3 nucleotide sequence: TGTGCCATCAGTGAGAGGGAGCGAGCTTTCTTT. Translation gives CAISERERAFF.